Each of the 2 T cell receptor beta chains below was sequenced from the same sample in a study of shared T cell receptors in the human thymus. The protocol was immunoSEQ multiplex PCR, while the TCRdb copy is restricted to in-frame clones and leaves out a portion. This repertoire shows hundreds of thousands of clones, more than 75% found once; its top ten account for around 0.0099%. In addition, the sample was reused for a study of human thymus T cells.

Sequencing used thymocytes. The receptor set was obtained from a boy less than two years old with a congenital heart defect.

The chain employs TRBV28 and TRBJ1-1; 7 bases are shared with TRBD1. V lost 4 bases and J lost 2; bases outside the gene matches: 16. Germline values: CDR1 MDHEN, CDR2 SYDVKM. The CDR3 totals 18 residues. CDR3 sequence: CASSCWRGRKWCNTEAFF. CDR3 nucleotide sequence: TGTGCCAGCAGTTGTTGGAGGGGGCGAAAGTGGTGCAACACTGAAGCTTTCTTT.

This rearrangement joins TRBV7-2 to TRBJ2-5; D is possibly TRBD2 (6 bases). The CDR3 loop spans 18 amino acids. The germline V gene has CDR1 SGHTA and CDR2 FQGNSA. The germline V and J ends were trimmed by 4 bases and 7 bases, with 28 bases remaining between them. CDR3 DNA: TGTGCCAGCAGCTCCCTGGTCCGCGGAGGGTTGAGTATCGGGACCCAGTACTTC. This encodes CASSSLVRGGLSIGTQYF.